Sequencing of this TCR beta chain was carried out in a study of blood T cells in healthy people across ages. Next came a second PCR, run for roughly 7 to 12 cycles, which used a sample-barcoded 5' primer along with a J-beta primer mix. In TCRdb, the 5' RACE reads were re-called with MiXCR into one record per CDR3 protein. The sample comprises about a million distinct CDR3 sequences, 51% of which are singletons, and around a fifth rests with the top ten. The sample was blood. This sequence originates from a woman between 55 and 75 years old in good health.

The CDR3 here is CASSTLNGNEQFF. CDR3 nucleotide sequence: TGCGCCAGCAGTACGCTCAATGGGAATGAGCAGTTCTTC. The chain links TRBV5-1 to TRBJ2-1; unclear D gene. V was shortened by 5 bases and J by 7 bases, with 13 bases between the two germline ends. This CDR3 has 13 residues. Germline V gene lookup returns CDR1 SGHRS and CDR2 YFSETQ.